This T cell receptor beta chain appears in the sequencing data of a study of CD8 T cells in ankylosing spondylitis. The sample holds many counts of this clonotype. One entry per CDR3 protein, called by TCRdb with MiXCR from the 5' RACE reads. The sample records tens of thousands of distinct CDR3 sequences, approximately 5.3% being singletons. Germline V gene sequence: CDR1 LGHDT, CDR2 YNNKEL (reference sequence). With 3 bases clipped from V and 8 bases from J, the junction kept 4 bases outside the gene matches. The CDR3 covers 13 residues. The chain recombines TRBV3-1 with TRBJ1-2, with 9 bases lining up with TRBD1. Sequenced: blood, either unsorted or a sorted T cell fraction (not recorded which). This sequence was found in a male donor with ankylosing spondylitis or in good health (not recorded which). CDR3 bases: TGTGCCAGCAGCCACCGGACAGGGGACGGCTACACCTTC. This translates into CASSHRTGDGYTF.